A single sample gave rise to the 23 T cell receptor beta chains below, sequenced in a study of cytomegalovirus exposure and HLA in healthy donors. The primer mix had 60 Vbeta and 13 Jbeta primers. This table comes from immunoSEQ multiplex PCR, and its TCRdb copy is limited to in-frame clones, with some not included. Of 100,000 to 150,000 clones in the sample, under 85% were seen once. Sequencing input: PBMCs. These receptors came from a male donor in good health and CMV-seropositive.

This chain joins TRBV5-4 and TRBJ2-3, with 9 bases lining up with TRBD1. Germline CDR1 and CDR2: SGHNT and YYREEE (reference sequence). The CDR3 is 15 residues long. The V segment lost 4 bases and the J segment 6 bases; nucleotides outside the gene matches: 9. In nucleotides, the CDR3 is TGTGCCAGCAGCCGGGACAGGGAGGGCCTTGATACGCAGTATTTT. Amino acid sequence: CASSRDREGLDTQYF.

This clone was detected only once. V is TRBV7-2 and J is TRBJ1-2; a weak D match, TRBD1 (6 bases). Germline V gene lookup returns CDR1 SGHTA and CDR2 FQGNSA. The V end was cut by 5 bases, the J end by 4 bases, with 17 bases between. The CDR3 has 15 amino acids. In DNA, the CDR3 is TGTGCCAGCAGCCGCGTGGGAGGGGGGAGCTATGGCTACACCTTC. Protein product: CASSRVGGGSYGYTF.

The chain joins TRBV7-8 to TRBJ1-4, with 7 bases fitting TRBD1. The CDR3 has 15 residues. The ends lost 5 bases at V and 4 bases at J; junction bases unmatched: 7. The germline V gene has CDR1 SGHVS and CDR2 FQNEAQ. The CDR3 sequence: CASSPDRALNEKLFF. In DNA, the CDR3 is TGTGCCAGCAGCCCAGACAGGGCCCTTAATGAAAAACTGTTTTTT.

This sequence joins TRBV5-1 and TRBJ1-1; TRBD1 might be the D (6 bases). The CDR3 spans 12 residues. Germline CDR1 SGHRS, CDR2 YFSETQ. V gave up 0 bases and J gave up 10 bases, with 10 bases separating them. This CDR3 reads CASSLEAGVAFF. The CDR3 region has the DNA TGCGCCAGCAGCTTGGAAGCAGGGGTAGCTTTCTTT.

With respect to this clone: An end of the junction does not agree with germline; a read error may underlie this. The V gene is TRBV11-3, the J gene TRBJ2-2; 8 bases map to TRBD1. The CDR3 consists of 15 residues. Germline CDR1 and CDR2: SGHNT and YENEEA. The CDR3 DNA sequence: TGTGCCAGCAGCCGCCGGGACAGGTCGACCGAGGAGCTGTTTTTT. It encodes CASSRRDRSTEELFF.

This chain links TRBV19 with TRBJ1-1; TRBD1 matches 12 bases. The CDR3 consists of 17 residues. V trimming: 6 bases; J trimming: 0 bases; junction bases outside the gene matches: 8. Germline lookup yields CDR1 LNHDA and CDR2 SQIVND (reference sequence). CDR3 amino acids: CASRLSGQGAMNTEAFF. The DNA for the CDR3 is TGTGCCAGTAGACTCTCGGGACAGGGGGCTATGAACACTGAAGCTTTCTTT.

The genes are TRBV9 and TRBJ2-3, with D perhaps TRBD2 (5 bases). Germline CDR1 is SGDLS and CDR2 is YYNGEE. The CDR3 length is 16 residues. With 0 bases removed from V and 2 bases from J, the gap between germline ends came to 13 bases. CDR3 nucleotide sequence: TGTGCCAGCAGCGTAGGGGCTAGAGCGGTCACAGATACGCAGTATTTT. Protein product: CASSVGARAVTDTQYF.

This clone was counted between two and nine times. The chain uses TRBV10-3 and TRBJ2-1; no reliable D call. Germline CDR1 is ENHRY and CDR2 is SYGVKD. V was shortened by 2 bases and J by 7 bases, with 6 bases between the two germline ends. CDR3 size: 12 residues. CDR3: CAISERANEQFF. CDR3 nucleotides: TGTGCCATCAGTGAGAGAGCGAATGAGCAGTTCTTC.

The genes are TRBV11-2 and TRBJ2-7; a weak D match, TRBD2 (5 bases). The V end was cut by 5 bases, the J end by 3 bases, with 17 bases between. Per the germline V gene, CDR1 is SGHAT and CDR2 is FQNNGV. The CDR3 runs 15 residues. This chain's CDR3 is CASSLGSISFYEQYF. The CDR3 DNA follows: TGTGCCAGCAGCCTGGGGAGCATCTCTTTCTACGAGCAGTACTTC.

The J gene is TRBJ1-2, the V gene TRBV6-5, with 8 bases that match TRBD1. After removal of 6 bases from V and 7 bases from J, the junction contained 4 bases not matched to a gene. The CDR3 length is 12 residues. Per germline, CDR1 MNHEY and CDR2 SVGAGI. Written as DNA, the CDR3 is TGTGCCAGCAGGGCAGGGGGCTCTGGCTACACCTTC. This encodes CASRAGGSGYTF.

This chain uses TRBV5-1 with TRBJ2-1; TRBD2 aligns across 14 bases. The germline V gene encodes CDR1 SGHRS and CDR2 YFSETQ. The ends lost 0 bases at V and 2 bases at J; junction bases unmatched: 4. The length of the CDR3 is 18 residues. The CDR3 DNA reads as TGCGCCAGCAGCTTGGGACTAGCGGGAGGGGGCCCCTACAATGAGCAGTTCTTC. Protein sequence: CASSLGLAGGGPYNEQFF.

The V call is TRBV11-2, the J call TRBJ2-7; 9 bases are shared with TRBD1. Germline V lookup: CDR1 SGHAT, CDR2 FQNNGV. The CDR3 has 15 residues. J lost 2 bases, V lost 5 bases, and 7 bases had no gene match. CDR3 nucleotide sequence: TGTGCCAGCAGCGAGACAGGGGGGGGAACCTACGAGCAGTACTTC. Translation: CASSETGGGTYEQYF.

Remarks on this clone: An end of the junction does not agree with germline; a read error may underlie this. The chain recombines TRBV4-1 with TRBJ1-2; 11 positions match TRBD1. The CDR3 spans 14 residues. The germline V gene has CDR1 MGHRA and CDR2 YSYEKL. The DNA of the CDR3 is TGTGCCAGCAGCCAATCCGGGACAGGGGGTGGCTACACCTTC. It translates to CASSQSGTGGGYTF.

In the case of this clone: This sample also contains other DNA sequences that code for the same CDR3. The chain carries TRBV27 and TRBJ2-1; possible D gene TRBD2, 5 bases. The V end was cut by 3 bases, the J end by 8 bases, with 11 bases between. This CDR3 has 13 residues. Germline-derived CDR1 and CDR2 are MNHEY and SMNVEV (reference sequence). The chain's CDR3 is CASSLGSVHEQFF. CDR3 in DNA: TGTGCCAGCAGTTTGGGTAGCGTCCATGAGCAGTTCTTC.

The V and J genes are TRBV28 and TRBJ2-5, with TRBD1 matching over 8 bases. Germline CDR1 is MDHEN and CDR2 is SYDVKM. There are 14 residues in the CDR3. V shed 8 bases, J shed 4 bases, and the junction held 9 bases outside the gene matches. In DNA form, the CDR3 reads TGTGCCAGCGGGGAGACAGGGGTCCCAGAGACCCAGTACTTC. This encodes CASGETGVPETQYF.

This clone was detected only once. CDR3 residues: CASSPPSKRDNEQFF. The CDR3 DNA reads TGTGCCAGCTCACCACCGTCCAAAAGAGACAATGAGCAGTTCTTC. The chain has TRBV18 and TRBJ2-1; D call uncertain. This CDR3 contains 15 residues. CDR1 and CDR2 from the germline V gene are KGHSH and LQKENI. Trimming stripped 0 bases from V and 5 bases from J, with 11 bases between.

The V call is TRBV14, the J call TRBJ2-3; 7 bases align to TRBD2. The length of the CDR3 is 13 residues. Germline values: CDR1 SGHDN, CDR2 FVKESK. CDR3 DNA sequence: TGTGCTACCGCGGCTAGCGGCCTGGAGACGCAGTATTTT. It yields the protein CATAASGLETQYF.

The chain recombines TRBV5-1 with TRBJ2-7, with D perhaps matching TRBD2 (5 bases). V lost 4 bases to trimming and J lost 6 bases, with 20 bases between them. CDR3 length: 15 residues. Looked up from germline, CDR1 is SGHRS and CDR2 is YFSETQ. This chain's CDR3 is CASSGRVEHPPEQYF. The CDR3 DNA sequence: TGCGCCAGCAGCGGGAGAGTTGAACACCCGCCCGAGCAGTACTTC.

This chain connects TRBV7-6 to TRBJ2-1; 12 bases map to TRBD2. Germline V CDR1 and CDR2: SGHVS, FNYEAQ. CDR3 length: 16 amino acids. The V and J ends lost 0 bases and 8 bases, in that order; junction bases with no gene match: 5. This CDR3 is CASSLATSGSTDEQFF. In nucleotides, the CDR3 is TGTGCCAGCAGCTTAGCGACTAGCGGGAGTACGGATGAGCAGTTCTTC. The full variable domain, completed using reference TRBV7-6 and TRBJ2-1, is GAGVSQSPRYKVTKRGQDVALRCDPISGHVSLYWYRQALGQGPEFLTYFNYEAQQDKSGLPNDRFSAERPEGSISTLTIQRTEQRDSAMYRCASSLATSGSTDEQFFGPGTRLTVL.

This chain's CDR3 is CASSQVQRAYNEQFF. The CDR3 nucleotides read TGCGCCAGCAGCCAAGTCCAGAGGGCCTACAATGAGCAGTTCTTC. V usage is TRBV4-1 and J usage is TRBJ2-1; maybe TRBD2 (5 bases). Per germline, CDR1 MGHRA and CDR2 YSYEKL. CDR3 length: 15 residues. With 1 base removed from V and 2 bases from J, the gap between germline ends came to 9 bases.

The DNA for the CDR3 is TGTGCCAGCAGTTCCGACAGGGGCGAGCAGTACTTC. Residues: CASSSDRGEQYF. This sequence joins TRBV5-4 and TRBJ2-7, with 8 bases identical to TRBD1. V dropped 5 bases and J dropped 6; count of bases not matched to a gene: 4. Per the germline V gene, CDR1 is SGHNT and CDR2 is YYREEE (reference sequence). The CDR3 is made up of 12 amino acids.

This chain connects TRBV18 to TRBJ2-5, with a tentative D call TRBD1 (6 bases). The V and J ends lost 2 bases and 1 base respectively, with 11 bases between them. Looked up from germline, CDR1 is KGHSH and CDR2 is LQKENI. This CDR3 has 15 residues. The CDR3 region is CASSPGQLPQETQYF. As DNA, the CDR3 is TGTGCCAGCTCACCAGGACAGCTCCCCCAAGAGACCCAGTACTTC.

V is TRBV7-9 and J is TRBJ1-2; D is unresolved. Germline assignment: CDR1 SEHNR and CDR2 FQNEAQ (reference sequence). Trimming shortened V by 6 bases and J by 8 bases, and 13 bases separated the two germline ends. The CDR3 has 12 amino acids. The DNA for the CDR3 is TGTGCCAGCAGAGGAGAGCTTTACGGCTACACCTTC. This gives the protein CASRGELYGYTF. The full variable domain, its missing parts supplied by reference TRBV7-9 and TRBJ1-2, is DTGVSQNPRHKITKRGQNVTFRCDPISEHNRLYWYRQTLGQGPEFLTYFQNEAQLEKSRLLSDRFSAERPKGSFSTLEIQRTEQGDSAMYLCASRGELYGYTFGSGTRLTVV.